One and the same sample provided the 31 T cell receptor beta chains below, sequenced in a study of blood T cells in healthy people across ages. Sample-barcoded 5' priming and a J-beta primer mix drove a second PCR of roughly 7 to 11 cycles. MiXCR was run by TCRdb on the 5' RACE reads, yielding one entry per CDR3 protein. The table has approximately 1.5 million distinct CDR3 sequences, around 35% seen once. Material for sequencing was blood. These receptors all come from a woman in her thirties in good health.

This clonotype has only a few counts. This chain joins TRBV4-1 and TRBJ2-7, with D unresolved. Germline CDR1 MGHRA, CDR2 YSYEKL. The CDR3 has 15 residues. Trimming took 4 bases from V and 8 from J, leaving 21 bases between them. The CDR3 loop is CASSPLSVRLQKQYF. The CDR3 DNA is TGCGCCAGCAGCCCCTTGTCTGTCCGGCTACAGAAGCAGTACTTC.

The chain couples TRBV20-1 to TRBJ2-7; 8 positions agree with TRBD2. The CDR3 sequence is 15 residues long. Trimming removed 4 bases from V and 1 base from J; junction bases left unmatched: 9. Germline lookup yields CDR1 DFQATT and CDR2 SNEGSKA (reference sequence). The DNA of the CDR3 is TGCAGTGCTAAGGGAGAGCGGGGGTTATCCTACGAGCAGTACTTC. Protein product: CSAKGERGLSYEQYF.

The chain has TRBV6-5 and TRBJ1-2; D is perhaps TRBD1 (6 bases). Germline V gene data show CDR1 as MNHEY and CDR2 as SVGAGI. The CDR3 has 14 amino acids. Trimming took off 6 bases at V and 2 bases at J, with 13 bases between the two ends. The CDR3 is CASSRQRGNYGYTF. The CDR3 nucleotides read TGTGCCAGCAGCCGACAGAGGGGGAACTATGGCTACACCTTC.

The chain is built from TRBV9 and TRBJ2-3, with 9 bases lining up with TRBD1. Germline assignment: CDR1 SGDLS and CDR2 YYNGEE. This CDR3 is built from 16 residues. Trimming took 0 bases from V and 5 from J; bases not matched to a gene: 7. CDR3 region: CASSVDPGQGRDTQYF. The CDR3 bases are TGTGCCAGCAGCGTAGATCCGGGACAGGGCAGAGATACGCAGTATTTT.

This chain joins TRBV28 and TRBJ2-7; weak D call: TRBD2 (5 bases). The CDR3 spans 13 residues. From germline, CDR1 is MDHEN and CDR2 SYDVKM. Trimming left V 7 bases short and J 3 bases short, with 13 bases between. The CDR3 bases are TGTGCCAGCAAAAATTCGGGGTTCTACGAGCAGTACTTC. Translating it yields CASKNSGFYEQYF.

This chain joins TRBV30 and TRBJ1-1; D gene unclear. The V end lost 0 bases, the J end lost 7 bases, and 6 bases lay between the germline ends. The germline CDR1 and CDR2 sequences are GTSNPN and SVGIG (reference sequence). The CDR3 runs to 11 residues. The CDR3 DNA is TGTGCCTGGAGTGTTACGGGTGAAGCTTTCTTT. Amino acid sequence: CAWSVTGEAFF.

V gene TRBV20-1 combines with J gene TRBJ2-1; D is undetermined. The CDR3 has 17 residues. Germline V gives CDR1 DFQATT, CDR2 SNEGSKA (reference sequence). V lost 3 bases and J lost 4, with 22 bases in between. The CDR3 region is CSASDHRSPDLYNEQFF. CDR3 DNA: TGCAGTGCTAGTGACCACCGCTCGCCGGATCTATACAATGAGCAGTTCTTC.

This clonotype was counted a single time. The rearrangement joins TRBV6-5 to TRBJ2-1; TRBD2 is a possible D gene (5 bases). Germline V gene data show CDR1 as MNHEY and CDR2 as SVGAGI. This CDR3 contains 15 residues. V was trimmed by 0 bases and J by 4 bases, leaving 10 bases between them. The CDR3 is CASSYSWESYNEQFF. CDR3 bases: TGTGCCAGCAGTTACTCGTGGGAGAGTTACAATGAGCAGTTCTTC.

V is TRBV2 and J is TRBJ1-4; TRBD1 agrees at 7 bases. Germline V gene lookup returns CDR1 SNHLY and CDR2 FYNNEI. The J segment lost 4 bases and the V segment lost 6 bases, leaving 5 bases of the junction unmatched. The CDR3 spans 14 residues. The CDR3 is CASRGDSLNEKLFF. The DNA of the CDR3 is TGTGCCAGCAGGGGGGACAGCCTTAATGAAAAACTGTTTTTT. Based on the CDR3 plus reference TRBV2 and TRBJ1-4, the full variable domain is EPEVTQTPSHQVTQMGQEVILRCVPISNHLYFYWYRQILGQKVEFLVSFYNNEISEKSEIFDDQFSVERPDGSNFTLKIRSTKLEDSAMYFCASRGDSLNEKLFFGSGTQLSVL.

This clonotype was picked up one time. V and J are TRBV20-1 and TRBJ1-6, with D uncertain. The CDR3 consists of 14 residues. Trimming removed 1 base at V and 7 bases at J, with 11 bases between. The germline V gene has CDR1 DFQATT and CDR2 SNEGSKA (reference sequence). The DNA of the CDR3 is TGCAGTGCTAGAGTCCCCATAACCAATTCACCCCTCCACTTT. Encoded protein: CSARVPITNSPLHF.

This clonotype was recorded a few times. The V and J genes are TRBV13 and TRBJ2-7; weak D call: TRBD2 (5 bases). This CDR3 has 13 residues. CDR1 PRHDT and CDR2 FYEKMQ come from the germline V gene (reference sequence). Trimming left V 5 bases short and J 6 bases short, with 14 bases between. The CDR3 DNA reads TGTGCCAGCAGCGCGGGCTTTCGATCCGAGCAGTACTTC. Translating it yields CASSAGFRSEQYF.

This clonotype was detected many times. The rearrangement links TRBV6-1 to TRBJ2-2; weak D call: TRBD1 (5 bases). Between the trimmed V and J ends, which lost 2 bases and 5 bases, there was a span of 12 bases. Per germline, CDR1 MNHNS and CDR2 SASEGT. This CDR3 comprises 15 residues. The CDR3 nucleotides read TGTGCCAGCAGTGAAACTAACAGGAAAACCGGGGAGCTGTTTTTT. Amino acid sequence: CASSETNRKTGELFF.

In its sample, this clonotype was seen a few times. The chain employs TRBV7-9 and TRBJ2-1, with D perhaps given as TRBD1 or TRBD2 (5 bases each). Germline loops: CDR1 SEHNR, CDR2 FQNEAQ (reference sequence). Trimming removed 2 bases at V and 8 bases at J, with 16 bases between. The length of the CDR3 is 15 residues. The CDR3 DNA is TGTGCCAGCAGCTTATTGCCCGGGGCTGACTATGAGCAGTTCTTC. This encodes CASSLLPGADYEQFF.

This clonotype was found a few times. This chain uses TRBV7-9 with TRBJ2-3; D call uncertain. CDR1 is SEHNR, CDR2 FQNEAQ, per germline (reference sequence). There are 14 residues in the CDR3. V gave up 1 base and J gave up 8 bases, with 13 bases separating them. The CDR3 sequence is CASSLGGVGATQYF. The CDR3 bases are TGTGCCAGCAGCTTAGGTGGGGTAGGAGCTACGCAGTATTTT.

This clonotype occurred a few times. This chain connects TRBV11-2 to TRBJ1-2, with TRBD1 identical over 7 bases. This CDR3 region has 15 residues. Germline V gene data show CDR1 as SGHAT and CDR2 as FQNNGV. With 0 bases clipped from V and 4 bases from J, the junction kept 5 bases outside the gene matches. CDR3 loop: CASSLDQGVSYGYTF. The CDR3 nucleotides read TGTGCCAGCAGCTTAGACCAGGGGGTGAGCTATGGCTACACCTTC.

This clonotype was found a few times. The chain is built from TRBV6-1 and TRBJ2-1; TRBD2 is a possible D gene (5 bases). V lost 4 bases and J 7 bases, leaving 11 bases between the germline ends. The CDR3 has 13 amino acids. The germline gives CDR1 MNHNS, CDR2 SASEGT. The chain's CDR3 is CASSAPSLNEQFF. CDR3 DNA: TGTGCCAGCAGTGCCCCTAGCCTAAATGAGCAGTTCTTC.

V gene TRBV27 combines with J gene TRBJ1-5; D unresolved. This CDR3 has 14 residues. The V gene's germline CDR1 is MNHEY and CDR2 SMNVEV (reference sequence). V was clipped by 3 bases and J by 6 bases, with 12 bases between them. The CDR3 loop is CASSLTSNAQPQHF. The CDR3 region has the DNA TGTGCCAGCAGTTTGACTTCCAACGCTCAGCCCCAGCATTTT.

CDR3 DNA sequence: TGCAGCCCACTAGCGGGGAACACAGATACGCAGTATTTT. Protein sequence: CSPLAGNTDTQYF. The V gene is TRBV20-1, the J gene TRBJ2-3; 10 bases are shared with TRBD2. The germline V gene encodes CDR1 DFQATT and CDR2 SNEGSKA (reference sequence). The CDR3 contains 13 residues.

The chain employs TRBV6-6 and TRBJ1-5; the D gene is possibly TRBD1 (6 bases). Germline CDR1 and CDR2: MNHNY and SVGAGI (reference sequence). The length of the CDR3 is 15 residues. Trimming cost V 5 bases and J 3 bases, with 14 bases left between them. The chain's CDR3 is CASSTGQLHNQPQHF. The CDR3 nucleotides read TGTGCCAGCAGTACCGGACAGTTGCACAATCAGCCCCAGCATTTT.

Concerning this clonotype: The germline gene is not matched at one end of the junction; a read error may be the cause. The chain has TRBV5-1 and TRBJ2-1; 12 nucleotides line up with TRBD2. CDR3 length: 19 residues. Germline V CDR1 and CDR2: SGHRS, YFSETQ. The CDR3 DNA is TGCGCCAGCAGCAGCCCACTAGCGGGAGGAGGTAGCTCCTACAATGAGCAGTGCTTC. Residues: CASSSPLAGGGSSYNEQCF.

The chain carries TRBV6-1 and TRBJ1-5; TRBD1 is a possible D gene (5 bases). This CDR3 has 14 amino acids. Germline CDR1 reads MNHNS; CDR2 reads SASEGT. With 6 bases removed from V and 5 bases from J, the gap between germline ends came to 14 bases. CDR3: CASRGRGGDQPQHF. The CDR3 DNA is TGTGCCAGCAGGGGGCGCGGGGGGGATCAGCCCCAGCATTTT.

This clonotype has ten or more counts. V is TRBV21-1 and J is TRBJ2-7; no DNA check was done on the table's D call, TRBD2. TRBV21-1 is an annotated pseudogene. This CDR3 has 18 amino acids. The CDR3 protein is CASSNILRRPSEVGEQYF. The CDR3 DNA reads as TGTGCCAGCAGCAACATACTCCGGAGGCCATCTGAGGTCGGCGAGCAGTACTTC.

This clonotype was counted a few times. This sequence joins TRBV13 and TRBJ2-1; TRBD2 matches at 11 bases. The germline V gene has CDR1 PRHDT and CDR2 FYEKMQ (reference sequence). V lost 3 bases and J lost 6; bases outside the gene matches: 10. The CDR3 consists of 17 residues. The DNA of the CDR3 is TGTGCCAGCAGCTTCCGGACTAGCGGGCCGAGGCGCAATGAGCAGTTCTTC. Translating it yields CASSFRTSGPRRNEQFF.

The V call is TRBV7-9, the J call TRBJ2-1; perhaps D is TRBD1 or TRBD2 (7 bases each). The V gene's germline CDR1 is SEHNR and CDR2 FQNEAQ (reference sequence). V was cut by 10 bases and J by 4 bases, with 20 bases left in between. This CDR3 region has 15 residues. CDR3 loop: CATRGGVNIYNEQFF. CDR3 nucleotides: TGTGCCACCAGGGGGGGCGTGAATATTTACAATGAGCAGTTCTTC.

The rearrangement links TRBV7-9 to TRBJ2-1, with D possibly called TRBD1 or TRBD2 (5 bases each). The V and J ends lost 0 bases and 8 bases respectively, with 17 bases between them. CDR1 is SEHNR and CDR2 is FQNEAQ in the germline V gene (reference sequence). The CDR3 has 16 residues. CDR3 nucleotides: TGTGCCAGCAGCTTAGCGAGGGGTCTGGGCGGCGATGAGCAGTTCTTC. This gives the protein CASSLARGLGGDEQFF.

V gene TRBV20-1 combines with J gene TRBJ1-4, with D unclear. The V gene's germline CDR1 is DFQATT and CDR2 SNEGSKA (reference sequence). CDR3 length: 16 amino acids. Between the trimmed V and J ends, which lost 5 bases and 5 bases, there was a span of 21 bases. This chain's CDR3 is CSAEPATPVGNEKLFF. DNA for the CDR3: TGCAGTGCTGAGCCGGCGACGCCCGTAGGGAATGAAAAACTGTTTTTT.

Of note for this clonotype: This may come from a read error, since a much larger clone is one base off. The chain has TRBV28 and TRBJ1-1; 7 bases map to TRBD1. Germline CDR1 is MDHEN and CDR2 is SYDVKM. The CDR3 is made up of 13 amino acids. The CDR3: CVSSRTGVTEAFF. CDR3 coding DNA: TGTGTCAGCAGTCGAACAGGGGTGACTGAAGCTTTCTTT.

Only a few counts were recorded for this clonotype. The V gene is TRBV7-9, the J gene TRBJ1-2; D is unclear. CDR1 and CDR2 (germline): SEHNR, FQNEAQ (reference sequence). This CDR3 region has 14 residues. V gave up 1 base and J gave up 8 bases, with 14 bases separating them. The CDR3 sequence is CASSLGPGSRGYTF. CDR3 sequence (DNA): TGTGCCAGCAGCTTAGGCCCGGGGAGTAGGGGCTACACCTTC.

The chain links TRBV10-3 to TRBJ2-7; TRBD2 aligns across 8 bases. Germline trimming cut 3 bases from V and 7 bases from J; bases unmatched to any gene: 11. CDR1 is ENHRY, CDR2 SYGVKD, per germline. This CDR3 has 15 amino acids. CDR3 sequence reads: CAISEASGSGEEQYF. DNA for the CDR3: TGTGCCATCAGTGAAGCCAGCGGGAGCGGAGAGGAGCAGTACTTC.

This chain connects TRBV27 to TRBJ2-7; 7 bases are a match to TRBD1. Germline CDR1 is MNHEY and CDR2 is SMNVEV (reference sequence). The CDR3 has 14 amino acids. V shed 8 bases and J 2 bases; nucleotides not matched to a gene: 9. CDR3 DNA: TGTGCCAGCGGTCCCCGTGGGACAGCCTACGAGCAGTACTTC. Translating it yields CASGPRGTAYEQYF.

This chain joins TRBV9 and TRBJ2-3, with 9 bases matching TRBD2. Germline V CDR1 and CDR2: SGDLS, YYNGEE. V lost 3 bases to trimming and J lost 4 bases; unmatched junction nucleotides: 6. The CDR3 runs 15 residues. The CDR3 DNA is TGTGCCAGCAGCGCCAGCGGGAGGATCCCAGATACGCAGTATTTT. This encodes CASSASGRIPDTQYF.